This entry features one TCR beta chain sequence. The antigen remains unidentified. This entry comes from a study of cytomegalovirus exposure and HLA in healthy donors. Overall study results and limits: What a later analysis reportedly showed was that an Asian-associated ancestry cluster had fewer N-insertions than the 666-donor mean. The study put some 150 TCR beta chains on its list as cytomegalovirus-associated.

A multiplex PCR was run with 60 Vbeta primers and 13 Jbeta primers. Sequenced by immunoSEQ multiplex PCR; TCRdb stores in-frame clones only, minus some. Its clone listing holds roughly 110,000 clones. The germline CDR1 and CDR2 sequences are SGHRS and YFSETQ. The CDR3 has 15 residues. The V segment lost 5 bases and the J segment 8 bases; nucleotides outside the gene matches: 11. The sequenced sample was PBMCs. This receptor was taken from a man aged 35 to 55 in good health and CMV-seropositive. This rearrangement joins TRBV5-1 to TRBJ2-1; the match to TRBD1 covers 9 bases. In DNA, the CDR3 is TGCGCCAGCAGGCTCGCGGGACAGGGTTCCCATGAGCAGTTCTTC. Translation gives CASRLAGQGSHEQFF.